A single sample gave rise to the 14 T cell receptor beta chains below, sequenced in a study of graft-versus-host responses after intestinal transplantation. Which antigens these TCRs recognize remains unknown. Measured with immunoSEQ multiplex PCR; TCRdb has only the in-frame clones, and not every one. Of about 90,000 clones listed, roughly 91% were seen once; the top ten hold 1.1%. This material consisted of unstimulated CD8+ T cells sorted from spleen or lymph node cells, taken before transplant. The receptors here all came from a human donor who was the organ donor for an intestinal transplant.

The genes are TRBV7-3 and TRBJ1-5; a weak D match, TRBD1 (6 bases). The germline CDR1 and CDR2 sequences are SGHTA and FQGTGA. V lost 7 bases and J 4 bases, leaving 20 bases between the germline ends. The CDR3 length is 16 residues. The CDR3 here is CASNPPTGQGNQPQHF. CDR3 in DNA: TGTGCCAGCAACCCCCCGACAGGTCAAGGGAATCAGCCCCAGCATTTT.

The chain couples TRBV7-8 to TRBJ2-5; D is possibly TRBD1 (5 bases). The DNA end is more similar to TRBJ2-7, so the J call may be wrong. Germline V lookup: CDR1 SGHVS, CDR2 FQNEAQ. The CDR3 contains 15 residues. This CDR3 is CASSVGARMDYEQYF. The CDR3 region has the DNA TGTGCCAGCAGCGTAGGGGCAAGGATGGACTACGAGCAGTACTTC.

The chain employs TRBV6-5 and TRBJ2-7; TRBD2 aligns across 11 bases. CDR3 length: 15 residues. Looked up from germline, CDR1 is MNHEY and CDR2 is SVGAGI. J lost 4 bases, V lost 4 bases, and 6 bases had no gene match. In DNA, the CDR3 is TGTGCCAGCAGTTCCTCACTAGCGGGAGAATACGAGCAGTACTTC. This encodes CASSSSLAGEYEQYF.

The V gene is TRBV5-1, the J gene TRBJ2-1, with 7 bases aligning to TRBD1. This CDR3 comprises 13 residues. CDR1 SGHRS and CDR2 YFSETQ come from the germline V gene. With V trimmed by 6 bases and J by 4 bases, 4 bases remained unmatched. The CDR3 region is CASTARGYNEQFF. The CDR3 region has the DNA TGCGCCAGCACGGCCAGGGGGTACAATGAGCAGTTCTTC.

The rearrangement links TRBV19 to TRBJ2-3; D is uncertain. V lost 5 bases and J 0 bases, leaving 9 bases between the germline ends. The germline CDR1 and CDR2 sequences are LNHDA and SQIVND (reference sequence). The CDR3 has 14 residues. CDR3 amino acids: CASSASTSTDTQYF. CDR3 bases: TGTGCCAGTAGTGCCTCAACTAGCACAGATACGCAGTATTTT.

The chain carries TRBV4-3 and TRBJ2-7; 12 nucleotides line up with TRBD2. V was clipped by 3 bases and J by 5 bases; unmatched bases: 5. The V gene's germline CDR1 is LGHNA and CDR2 YSLEER. The CDR3 runs 15 residues. CDR3 sequence reads: CASSHGTSGYHEQYF. The CDR3 nucleotides read TGCGCCAGCAGCCACGGGACTAGCGGGTATCACGAGCAGTACTTC.

The chain is built from TRBV4-3 and TRBJ2-1; D is possibly TRBD2 (6 bases). Germline loops: CDR1 LGHNA, CDR2 YSLEER. The CDR3 extends over 16 amino acids. The V end lost 0 bases, the J end lost 4 bases, and 13 bases lay between the germline ends. In nucleotides, the CDR3 is TGCGCCAGCAGCCAAGATGTCGGGGGATCTTACAATGAGCAGTTCTTC. Translating gives CASSQDVGGSYNEQFF.

The chain combines TRBV5-5 with TRBJ2-7, with 7 bases that match TRBD2. The CDR3 length is 19 residues. The germline gives CDR1 SGHKS, CDR2 YYEKEE (reference sequence). Trimming cost V 0 bases and J 2 bases; bases outside gene matches: 17. CDR3 nucleotide sequence: TGTGCCAGCAGCTTGGCGGTCAGATTACCGGGACTATCCGCCTACGAGCAGTACTTC. It encodes CASSLAVRLPGLSAYEQYF.

This chain connects TRBV7-9 to TRBJ2-7, with TRBD2 matching 9 bases. V trimming: 3 bases; J trimming: 3 bases; junction bases outside the gene matches: 3. The CDR3 loop spans 14 amino acids. Germline assignment: CDR1 SEHNR and CDR2 FQNEAQ (reference sequence). The CDR3, as DNA: TGTGCCAGCAGCTTTTTAGCGGGGGACTACGAGCAGTACTTC. It is translated as CASSFLAGDYEQYF. Looking up the rest from reference TRBV7-9 and TRBJ2-7 gives the full variable domain: DTGVSQNPRHKITKRGQNVTFRCDPISEHNRLYWYRQTLGQGPEFLTYFQNEAQLEKSRLLSDRFSAERPKGSFSTLEIQRTEQGDSAMYLCASSFLAGDYEQYFGPGTRLTVT.

The rearrangement links TRBV5-6 to TRBJ1-5; TRBD1 might be the D (5 bases). The CDR3 totals 12 residues. Germline CDR1 reads SGHDT; CDR2 reads YYEEEE. The V end was cut by 0 bases, the J end by 7 bases, with 5 bases between. The CDR3 region has the DNA TGTGCCAGCAGCTTGGGACAGCAGCCCCAGCATTTT. It translates to CASSLGQQPQHF.

This clone appeared a single time. This chain uses TRBV5-6 with TRBJ1-5, with TRBD1 matching 7 bases. The CDR3 is 16 residues long. V was pared by 3 bases and J by 7 bases, with 13 bases of the junction left unmatched. Germline values: CDR1 SGHDT, CDR2 YYEEEE. The CDR3 sequence is CASSSGGQASGQPQHF. CDR3 nucleotide sequence: TGTGCCAGCAGCTCCGGTGGACAGGCGTCGGGGCAGCCCCAGCATTTT.

The V gene is TRBV7-9, the J gene TRBJ2-3, with 8 bases aligning to TRBD2. V was pared by 4 bases and J by 3 bases, with 6 bases of the junction left unmatched. Looked up from germline, CDR1 is SEHNR and CDR2 is FQNEAQ (reference sequence). This CDR3 comprises 15 residues. The CDR3 here is CASSSLAASTDTQYF. DNA of the CDR3: TGTGCCAGCAGCTCACTAGCGGCGAGTACAGATACGCAGTATTTT.

V and J are TRBV6-5 and TRBJ2-6; no definite D call. The CDR3 consists of 13 residues. In germline, CDR1 is MNHEY, CDR2 SVGAGI. V shed 5 bases and J shed 2 bases, with 4 bases lying between them. This CDR3 is CASSPTGANVLTF. The CDR3 coding sequence is TGTGCCAGCAGTCCAACTGGGGCCAACGTCCTGACTTTC.

This chain uses TRBV5-6 with TRBJ1-1; 7 positions match TRBD1. The J segment lost 0 bases and the V segment lost 1 base, leaving 9 bases of the junction unmatched. The CDR3 totals 17 residues. Germline V gene sequence: CDR1 SGHDT, CDR2 YYEEEE. This CDR3 is CASSLTGVLVMNTEAFF. The CDR3 coding sequence is TGTGCCAGCAGCTTGACAGGGGTTTTGGTTATGAACACTGAAGCTTTCTTT.